This T cell receptor (beta chain) was sequenced in a study of CD8 T cells in Susac syndrome. The CDR3 has 15 amino acids. Trimming took 8 bases from V and 0 from J; bases not matched to a gene: 7. Germline CDR1 reads SGHAT; CDR2 reads FQNNGV. It was with random hexamers that 0.5 to 1 ug RNA was reverse transcribed. TCRdb fed the immunoSEQ multiplex PCR reads into MiXCR, producing one record per CDR3 protein. Among some 400,000 distinct CDR3 sequences listed, roughly 85% were seen once. The sequence was collected from a human donor with multiple sclerosis. The chain uses TRBV11-2 and TRBJ2-1; 7 nucleotides align to TRBD2. Sequences were obtained from CD8+ T cells from PBMCs. The CDR3 region has the DNA TGTGCCAGCGCGGCGGGGGTGGGCTCCTACAATGAGCAGTTCTTC. Protein sequence: CASAAGVGSYNEQFF. The full variable domain, its missing parts supplied by reference TRBV11-2 and TRBJ2-1, is EAGVAQSPRYKIIEKRQSVAFWCNPISGHATLYWYQQILGQGPKLLIQFQNNGVVDDSQLPKDRFSAERLKGVDSTLKIQPAKLEDSAVYLCASAAGVGSYNEQFFGPGTRLTVL.